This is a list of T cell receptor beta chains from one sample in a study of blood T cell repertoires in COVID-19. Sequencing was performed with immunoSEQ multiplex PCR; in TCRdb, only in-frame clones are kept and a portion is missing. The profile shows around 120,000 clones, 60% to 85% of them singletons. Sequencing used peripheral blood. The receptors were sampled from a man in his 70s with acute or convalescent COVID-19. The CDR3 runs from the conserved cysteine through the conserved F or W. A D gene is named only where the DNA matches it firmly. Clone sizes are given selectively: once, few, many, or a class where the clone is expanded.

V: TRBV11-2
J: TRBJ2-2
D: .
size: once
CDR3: CASSLIPGSGSYTGELFF
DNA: TGTGCCAGCAGCTTAATTCCCGGGAGCGGCAGCTACACCGGGGAGCTGTTTTTT

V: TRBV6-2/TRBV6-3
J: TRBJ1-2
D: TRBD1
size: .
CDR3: CASSDGTGGLGYGYTF
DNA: TGTGCCAGCAGTGACGGGACAGGGGGCCTCGGCTATGGCTACACCTTC

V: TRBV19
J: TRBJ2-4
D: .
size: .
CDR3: CASTREGGATAKNIQYF
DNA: TGTGCCAGTACTCGAGAGGGGGGGGCGACGGCCAAAAACATTCAGTACTTC

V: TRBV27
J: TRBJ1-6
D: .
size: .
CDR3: CASSLSGEYSPLHF
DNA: TGTGCCAGCAGTTTATCAGGGGAATACTCACCCCTCCACTTT

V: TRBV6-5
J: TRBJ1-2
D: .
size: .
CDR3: CASSYGGGGYTF
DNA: TGTGCCAGCAGTTACGGGGGAGGAGGCTACACCTTC

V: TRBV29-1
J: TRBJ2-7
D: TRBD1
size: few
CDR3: CSVTDRGQVAGIYEQYF
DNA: TGCAGCGTCACGGACAGGGGGCAAGTAGCGGGAATTTACGAGCAGTACTTC

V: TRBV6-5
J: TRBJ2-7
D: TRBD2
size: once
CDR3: CASNSLAGEIHEQYF
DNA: TGTGCCAGCAACTCTCTAGCGGGAGAAATCCACGAGCAGTACTTC

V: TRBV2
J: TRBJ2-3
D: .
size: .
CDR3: CASSSYTQYF
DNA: TGTGCCAGCAGTAGCTATACGCAGTATTTT

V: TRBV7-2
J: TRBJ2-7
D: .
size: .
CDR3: CASSLARARAGEQYF
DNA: TGTGCCAGCAGCTTAGCGCGGGCGAGGGCAGGCGAGCAGTACTTC

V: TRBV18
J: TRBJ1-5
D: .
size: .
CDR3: CASSPDLSQPQHF
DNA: TGTGCCAGCTCACCCGATTTAAGCCAGCCCCAGCATTTT

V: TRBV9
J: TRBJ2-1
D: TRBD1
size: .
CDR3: CASSPLGQGAIEQFF
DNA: TGTGCCAGCAGCCCCCTAGGACAGGGGGCGATTGAGCAGTTCTTC

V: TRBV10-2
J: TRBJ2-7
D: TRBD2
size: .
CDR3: CASSESGLASGRYEQYF
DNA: TGCGCCAGCAGTGAGTCGGGATTGGCTAGCGGGAGATACGAGCAGTACTTC

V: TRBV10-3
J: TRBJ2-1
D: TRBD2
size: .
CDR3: CAISKAGVTYNEQFF
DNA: TGTGCCATCAGTAAGGCGGGAGTGACCTACAATGAGCAGTTCTTC

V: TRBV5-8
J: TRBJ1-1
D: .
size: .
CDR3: CASSLRQNTEAFF
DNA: TGTGCCAGCAGCTTGCGACAGAACACTGAAGCTTTCTTT

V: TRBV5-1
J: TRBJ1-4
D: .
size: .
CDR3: CASSPTGPTNEKLFF
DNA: TGCGCCAGCAGCCCTACAGGACCAACTAATGAAAAACTGTTTTTT

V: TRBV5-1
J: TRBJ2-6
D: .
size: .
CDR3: CASSLLGRISGANVLTF
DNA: TGCGCCAGCAGCTTGCTGGGCCGGATCTCTGGGGCCAACGTCCTGACTTTC

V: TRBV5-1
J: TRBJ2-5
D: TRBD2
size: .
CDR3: CASSLGLAVQETQYF
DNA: TGCGCCAGCAGCCTGGGACTAGCGGTACAAGAGACCCAGTACTTC

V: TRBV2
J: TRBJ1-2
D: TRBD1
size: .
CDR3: CASSGTGLDGYTF
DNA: TGTGCCAGCAGTGGGACAGGCCTTGACGGCTACACCTTC

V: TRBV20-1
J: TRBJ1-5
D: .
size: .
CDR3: CSASRGLRQPQHF
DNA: TGCAGTGCTAGTAGAGGCCTGAGACAGCCCCAGCATTTT